Shown below are 12 T cell receptor beta chains from a single sample sequenced in a study of PD-L1 blockade in urothelial cancer. This table comes from immunoSEQ multiplex PCR, and its TCRdb copy is limited to in-frame clones, with some not included. The sample holds roughly 36,000 clones, approximately 90% seen once. The specimen was PBMCs, collected around atezolizumab (anti-PD-L1) treatment. These receptors came from a man in his 60s with urothelial cancer.

The chain is built from TRBV6-5 and TRBJ1-1, with D tentatively TRBD1 (5 bases). Germline CDR1 reads MNHEY; CDR2 reads SVGAGI. V lost 0 bases and J lost 4, with 15 bases in between. This CDR3 has 16 residues. The CDR3 reads CASSYSGEGPGTEAFF. The CDR3 nucleotides read TGTGCCAGCAGTTACTCGGGGGAGGGGCCGGGCACTGAAGCTTTCTTT.

This sequence joins TRBV30 and TRBJ1-3; D is uncertain. Trimming left V 4 bases short and J 3 bases short, with 10 bases between. The CDR3 is made up of 13 amino acids. Germline CDR1 and CDR2: GTSNPN and SVGIG (reference sequence). In DNA form, the CDR3 reads TGTGCCTGGATGGCAGTTGGTGGAAACACCATATATTTT. Amino acid sequence: CAWMAVGGNTIYF.

This clone was counted a single time. The chain uses TRBV28 and TRBJ2-1; 8 nucleotides align to TRBD1. V shed 7 bases and J 4 bases; nucleotides not matched to a gene: 6. The CDR3 is made up of 14 amino acids. Germline V lookup: CDR1 MDHEN, CDR2 SYDVKM. DNA for the CDR3: TGTGCCAGCAAACAGGGGGTACGGTACAATGAGCAGTTCTTC. Translated, it gives CASKQGVRYNEQFF.

The genes are TRBV5-1 and TRBJ2-2, with D uncertain. The CDR3 has 14 amino acids. Germline CDR1 reads SGHRS; CDR2 reads YFSETQ. With 4 bases removed from V and 0 bases from J, the gap between germline ends came to 7 bases. The CDR3 is CASSKETNTGELFF. As DNA, the CDR3 is TGCGCCAGCAGCAAAGAGACGAACACCGGGGAGCTGTTTTTT. Full variable domain (rest looked up from reference TRBV5-1 and TRBJ2-2): KAGVTQTPRYLIKTRGQQVTLSCSPISGHRSVSWYQQTPGQGLQFLFEYFSETQRNKGNFPGRFSGRQFSNSRSEMNVSTLELGDSALYLCASSKETNTGELFFGEGSRLTVL.

The gene calls are TRBV13 and TRBJ1-4, with unresolved D. Germline-derived CDR1 and CDR2 are PRHDT and FYEKMQ (reference sequence). This CDR3 has 12 residues. Trimming cost V 0 bases and J 11 bases, with 7 bases left between them. For the CDR3, the DNA is TGTGCCAGCAGCTTAGGCCGAGGGAAACTGTTTTTT. Translating gives CASSLGRGKLFF.

The rearrangement joins TRBV7-8 to TRBJ1-6; TRBD1 matches at 7 bases. Trimming took 3 bases from V and 7 from J; bases not matched to a gene: 3. The V gene's germline CDR1 is SGHVS and CDR2 FQNEAQ. CDR3 length: 14 residues. DNA of the CDR3: TGTGCCAGCAGCTTCCGACAGGGAAATTCACCCCTCCACTTT. It yields the protein CASSFRQGNSPLHF.

The V gene is TRBV7-9, the J gene TRBJ1-1; possible D gene TRBD1, 5 bases. Looked up from germline, CDR1 is SEHNR and CDR2 is FQNEAQ (reference sequence). The CDR3 length is 13 residues. With 6 bases removed from V and 1 base from J, the gap between germline ends came to 9 bases. CDR3 region: CASSPTGNTEAFF. The CDR3, as DNA: TGTGCCAGCAGTCCTACAGGGAACACTGAAGCTTTCTTT.

This chain connects TRBV5-1 to TRBJ2-3; tentative D call: TRBD2 (6 bases). V dropped 4 bases and J dropped 2 bases, with 17 bases sitting between them. The CDR3 has 16 amino acids. The germline gives CDR1 SGHRS, CDR2 YFSETQ. CDR3 sequence: CASSPGTQGPTDTQYF. The CDR3 DNA follows: TGCGCCAGCAGCCCCGGGACTCAGGGTCCCACAGATACGCAGTATTTT.

The rearrangement joins TRBV13 to TRBJ1-1; TRBD1 is a possible D gene (5 bases). V lost 1 base to trimming and J lost 0 bases, with 6 bases between them. Germline CDR1 reads PRHDT; CDR2 reads FYEKMQ (reference sequence). The CDR3 consists of 14 residues. The CDR3 is CASSLEGVNTEAFF. The CDR3 bases are TGTGCCAGCAGCTTAGAAGGGGTGAACACTGAAGCTTTCTTT. The variable domain in full, with the rest retrieved from reference TRBV13 and TRBJ1-1, is AAGVIQSPRHLIKEKRETATLKCYPIPRHDTVYWYQQGPGQDPQFLISFYEKMQSDKGSIPDRFSAQQFSDYHSELNMSSLELGDSALYFCASSLEGVNTEAFFGQGTRLTVV.

This clone was seen a single time. The V gene is TRBV5-4, the J gene TRBJ2-5, with 10 positions matching TRBD2. Germline trimming cut 4 bases from V and 7 bases from J; bases unmatched to any gene: 10. CDR1 and CDR2 from the germline V gene are SGHNT and YYREEE (reference sequence). The CDR3 contains 15 residues. CDR3 protein: CASSQSSGGVGTQYF. The CDR3, as DNA: TGTGCCAGCAGCCAATCTAGCGGGGGTGTTGGGACCCAGTACTTC.

V gene TRBV5-1 combines with J gene TRBJ1-2, with TRBD1 matching 7 bases. The junction had 4 bases not matched to a gene; V was cut back by 4 bases and J by 4 bases. The V gene's germline CDR1 is SGHRS and CDR2 YFSETQ. The CDR3 totals 13 residues. The CDR3 here is CASSPDRIYGYTF. The CDR3 DNA follows: TGCGCCAGCAGCCCGGACAGGATCTATGGCTACACCTTC.

The chain has TRBV7-3 and TRBJ2-3; D is undetermined. Trimming took off 5 bases at V and 0 bases at J, with 24 bases between the two ends. The CDR3 covers 19 residues. Germline V gene sequence: CDR1 SGHTA, CDR2 FQGTGA. The DNA for the CDR3 is TGTGCCAGCAGCCCGACTGGCAGCGAAAGCCTTGTTAGCACAGATACGCAGTATTTT. Protein: CASSPTGSESLVSTDTQYF.